The clone carrying this T cell receptor beta chain was counted between two and nine times. The antigen is not known. The data derive from a study of blood T cells in healthy people across ages. Primed by a sample-barcoded 5' primer and a J-beta primer mix, a second PCR proceeded for 7 to 11 cycles. All samples yielded 2.5 million or more CDR3-containing paired-end reads. TCRdb re-analysed the 5' RACE reads in MiXCR, keeping a single row per CDR3 protein. The table lists about 670,000 distinct CDR3 sequences, approximately 52% of them singletons. There were at least 5 micrograms of total RNA extracted from every sample. Whole-study results and caveats: Those diversity estimates obtained from one million T cells were thought to be underestimates. It was the long-lived donors that had more naive CD4+ cells and higher diversity than aged donors.

Sequencing input: blood. This clonotype was sampled from a woman of 80 years or more in good health.

DNA of the CDR3: TGTGCCAGCAGCAAACGACAGGGCGGTGAAAAACTGTTTTTT. Its translation is CASSKRQGGEKLFF. The chain carries TRBV9 and TRBJ1-4, with TRBD1 matching over 7 bases. CDR1 and CDR2 from the germline V gene are SGDLS and YYNGEE. Trimming removed 4 bases from V and 7 bases from J; junction bases left unmatched: 7. This CDR3 region has 14 residues.